The rows below give T cell receptor beta chains drawn from one sample of a study of graft-versus-host responses after intestinal transplantation. The table came from immunoSEQ multiplex PCR; TCRdb's copy has only in-frame clones and leaves some out. The repertoire holds more than 65,000 clones, 84% seen once, with 0.39% in the top ten. These receptors' targets are unknown. The sequenced sample was unstimulated CD4+ T cells sorted from spleen or lymph node cells, obtained before transplant. The receptor source for this set is a human donor who was the organ donor for an intestinal transplant. CDR3s include the opening cysteine and the closing phenylalanine or tryptophan. D genes are given only for firm matches. Clone sizes are given selectively: once, few, many, or a class where the clone is expanded.

once,TRBV6-1,NA,TRBJ1-2,CASSDGGERLYGYTF,TGTGCCAGCAGTGACGGGGGGGAAAGGCTCTATGGCTACACCTTC
NA,TRBV27,TRBD2,TRBJ2-1,CASSFRAGRGGSYNEQFF,TGTGCCAGCAGTTTCAGAGCTGGGCGGGGGGGCTCCTACAATGAGCAGTTCTTC
NA,TRBV23-1,NA,TRBJ1-1,CASSQGQNTEAFF,TGCGCCAGCAGTCAGGGACAGAACACTGAAGCTTTCTTT
NA,TRBV10-2,NA,TRBJ1-2,CASSGGGYGYTF,TGCGCCAGCAGTGGGGGGGGTTATGGCTACACCTTC
few,TRBV19,TRBD1,TRBJ1-1,CASTFGQGSTEAFF,TGTGCCAGTACCTTCGGACAGGGGAGCACTGAAGCTTTCTTT
NA,TRBV6-1,TRBD1,TRBJ2-6,CASRTTGAGANVLTF,TGTGCCAGCAGGACGACAGGGGCTGGGGCCAACGTCCTGACTTTC
NA,TRBV6-6,NA,TRBJ1-2,CASSYSNRRDGYTF,TGTGCCAGCAGTTACTCGAACCGGAGGGATGGCTACACCTTC
NA,TRBV11-2,TRBD2,TRBJ2-1,CASSRRGDSYNEQFF,TGTGCCAGCAGCAGACGGGGGGACTCCTACAATGAGCAGTTCTTC
NA,TRBV28,NA,TRBJ2-2,CASSEIRGGLGELFF,TGTGCCAGCAGTGAGATAAGAGGTGGTCTAGGGGAGCTGTTTTTT
NA,TRBV6-1,TRBD1,TRBJ2-1,CASIDRGYEQFF,TGTGCCAGCATCGACAGGGGCTATGAGCAGTTCTTC
few,TRBV19,NA,TRBJ1-6,CASSHDRQRDNSPLHF,TGTGCCAGTAGCCATGACAGACAAAGAGACAATTCACCCCTCCACTTT
NA,TRBV5-6,NA,TRBJ1-6,CASSSPGHSNSPLHF,TGTGCCAGCAGCTCGCCGGGACACTCAAATTCACCCCTCCACTTT
few,TRBV4-1,NA,TRBJ2-1,CASSQVDILAFNEQFF,TGCGCCAGCAGCCAAGTTGATATCCTAGCATTCAATGAGCAGTTCTTC
NA,TRBV5-4,TRBD1,TRBJ2-3,CASSLRVGTGDTQYF,TGTGCCAGCAGCTTGAGGGTCGGGACAGGAGATACGCAGTATTTT
NA,TRBV19,NA,TRBJ1-1,CASSDERVNTEAFF,TGTGCCAGTAGCGACGAACGGGTGAACACTGAAGCTTTCTTT
NA,TRBV28,TRBD2,TRBJ2-3,CASSSWSSGGKDTQYF,TGTGCCAGCAGTTCCTGGTCTAGCGGGGGGAAAGATACGCAGTATTTT
once,TRBV7-6,TRBD1,TRBJ1-1,CASSSETGVKAFF,TGTGCCAGCAGCTCCGAGACAGGGGTCAAAGCTTTCTTT
NA,TRBV7-2,NA,TRBJ2-2,CASSLGHFTGELFF,TGTGCCAGCAGCTTAGGGCATTTCACCGGGGAGCTGTTTTTT
NA,TRBV18,TRBD1,TRBJ1-2,CASGDGQGAYGYTF,TGTGCCAGCGGAGACGGACAGGGGGCATATGGCTACACCTTC
once,TRBV29-1,TRBD1,TRBJ2-3,CSGRQGADTQYF,TGCAGCGGACGACAGGGGGCGGATACGCAGTATTTT
NA,TRBV5-1,TRBD2,TRBJ2-2,CASSPIGGGAVGELFF,TGCGCCAGCAGCCCGATAGGCGGGGGGGCCGTGGGGGAGCTGTTTTTT
once,TRBV16,NA,TRBJ2-3,CASSQSQGGTQYF,TGTGCCAGCAGCCAATCCCAAGGCGGGACGCAGTATTTT
NA,TRBV29-1,TRBD2,TRBJ2-5,CSVEDRGGAEWETQYF,TGCAGCGTTGAAGACCGCGGGGGGGCTGAGTGGGAGACCCAGTACTTC
NA,TRBV15,NA,TRBJ1-6,CATSRGTVSPLHF,TGTGCCACCAGCAGAGGAACAGTTTCACCCCTCCACTTT
NA,TRBV6-1,NA,TRBJ1-5,CASSEAGPLNQPQHF,TGTGCCAGCAGTGAAGCTGGGCCCTTGAATCAGCCCCAGCATTTT
NA,TRBV2,TRBD2,TRBJ2-1,CASRKVYIGGGHNEQFF,TGTGCCAGCAGGAAAGTATATATCGGGGGGGGACACAATGAGCAGTTCTTC
once,TRBV5-1,NA,TRBJ2-1,CASSLVGEPYNEQFF,TGCGCCAGCAGCTTGGTAGGGGAACCCTACAATGAGCAGTTCTTC
NA,TRBV13,NA,TRBJ2-4,CASSSQGTKNIQYF,TGTGCCAGCAGCTCGCAGGGGACCAAAAACATTCAGTACTTC
NA,TRBV30,TRBD1,TRBJ1-4,CAWSAQYRGTNEKLFF,TGTGCCTGGAGTGCCCAATACAGGGGAACTAATGAAAAACTGTTTTTT
NA,TRBV4-3,NA,TRBJ1-5,CASSQDFRGGQPQHF,TGCGCCAGCAGCCAAGACTTCAGGGGCGGTCAGCCCCAGCATTTT
NA,TRBV6-5,TRBD1,TRBJ2-1,CASSYSQTKQGAVQFF,TGTGCCAGCAGTTACTCCCAGACGAAACAGGGGGCAGTGCAGTTCTTC
NA,TRBV10-1,NA,TRBJ2-2,CASSESYPAGELFF,TGCGCCAGCAGTGAGTCGTACCCGGCCGGGGAGCTGTTTTTT
NA,TRBV27,TRBD2,TRBJ2-2,CASSLPRIAGGLIGELFF,TGTGCCAGCAGTTTACCCCGAATAGCGGGGGGGCTTATCGGGGAGCTGTTTTTT